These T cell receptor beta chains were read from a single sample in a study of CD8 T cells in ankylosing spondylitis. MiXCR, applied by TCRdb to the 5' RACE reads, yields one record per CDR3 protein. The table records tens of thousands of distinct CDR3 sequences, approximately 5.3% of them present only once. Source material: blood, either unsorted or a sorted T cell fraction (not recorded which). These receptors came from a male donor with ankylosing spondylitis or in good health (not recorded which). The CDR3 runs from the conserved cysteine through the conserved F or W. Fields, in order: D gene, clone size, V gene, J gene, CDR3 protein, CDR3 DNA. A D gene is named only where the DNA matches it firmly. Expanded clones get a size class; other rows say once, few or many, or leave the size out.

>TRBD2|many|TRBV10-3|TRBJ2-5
CAISEPLGRGKETQYF
TGTGCCATCAGTGAGCCCCTTGGGAGGGGCAAAGAGACCCAGTACTTC
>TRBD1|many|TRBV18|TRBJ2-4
CASSPMGQKNIQYF
TGTGCCAGCTCACCGATGGGACAGAAAAACATTCAGTACTTC
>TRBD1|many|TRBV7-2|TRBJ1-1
CASSADRVSEAFF
TGTGCCAGCAGCGCAGACAGGGTCTCTGAAGCTTTCTTT
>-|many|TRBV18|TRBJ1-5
CASSPGHRSQPQHF
TGTGCCAGCTCACCCGGCCACCGCAGTCAGCCCCAGCATTTT
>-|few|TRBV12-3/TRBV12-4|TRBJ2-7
CASSLQGGPDEQYF
TGTGCCAGCAGTTTACAGGGGGGCCCAGACGAGCAGTACTTC
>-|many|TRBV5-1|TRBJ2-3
CASSFGTRTDTQYF
TGCGCCAGCAGCTTCGGTACCCGCACAGATACGCAGTATTTT
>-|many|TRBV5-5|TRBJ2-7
CASTHRYEQYF
TGTGCCAGCACCCACCGCTACGAGCAGTACTTC
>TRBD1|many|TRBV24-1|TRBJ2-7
CATSDGTGNVYEQYF
TGTGCCACCAGTGATGGGACAGGGAATGTTTACGAGCAGTACTTC
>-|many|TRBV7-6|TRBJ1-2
CASSVGQLNYGYTF
TGTGCCAGCAGCGTAGGGCAGCTGAACTATGGCTACACCTTC
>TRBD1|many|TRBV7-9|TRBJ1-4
CASSFALDRDDEKLFF
TGTGCCAGCAGCTTTGCTCTGGACAGGGACGATGAAAAACTGTTTTTT
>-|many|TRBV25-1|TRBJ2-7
CASSEAASDEQYF
TGTGCCAGCAGTGAAGCGGCCTCCGACGAGCAGTACTTC
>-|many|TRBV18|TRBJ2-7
CASSPPARGNGEQYF
TGTGCCAGCTCACCACCGGCCCGAGGGAATGGCGAGCAGTACTTC
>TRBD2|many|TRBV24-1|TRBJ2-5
CATSEVSGGAGGQETQYF
TGTGCCACCAGTGAAGTTAGCGGGGGGGCCGGAGGGCAAGAGACCCAGTACTTC
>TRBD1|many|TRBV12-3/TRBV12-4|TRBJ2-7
CASSPHSGQGAYEQYF
TGTGCCAGCAGTCCGCATTCGGGACAGGGGGCCTACGAGCAGTACTTC
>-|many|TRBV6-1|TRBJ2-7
CASSIPGGPRQYF
TGTGCCAGCTCAATTCCAGGGGGGCCTCGGCAGTACTTC
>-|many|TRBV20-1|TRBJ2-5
CSADARLMETQYF
TGCAGTGCTGACGCTAGGCTCATGGAGACCCAGTACTTC
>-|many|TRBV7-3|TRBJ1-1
CASSLFKNTEAFF
TGTGCCAGCAGCTTATTCAAGAACACTGAAGCTTTCTTT
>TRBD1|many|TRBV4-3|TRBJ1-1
CASSQDLVAGGAAEAFF
TGCGCCAGCAGCCAAGATCTCGTTGCAGGGGGCGCCGCTGAAGCTTTCTTT
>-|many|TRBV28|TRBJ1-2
CASSQPSGGGYTF
TGTGCCAGCAGTCAGCCCTCCGGCGGGGGCTACACCTTC
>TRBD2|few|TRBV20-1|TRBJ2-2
CCARDFAGVRNSGELFF
TGCTGCGCTAGAGATTTCGCGGGGGTTCGGAATTCCGGGGAGCTGTTTTTT
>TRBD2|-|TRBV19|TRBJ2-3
CASKRLAGGTTDTQYF
TGTGCCAGTAAGAGACTTGCGGGGGGAACTACAGATACGCAGTATTTT
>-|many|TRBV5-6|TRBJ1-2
CASSLAGQTVGYTF
TGTGCCAGCAGCTTGGCTGGGCAGACCGTTGGCTACACCTTC
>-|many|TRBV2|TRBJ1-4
CASVRASTEEKLFF
TGTGCCAGCGTACGGGCCTCAACCGAGGAAAAACTGTTTTTT
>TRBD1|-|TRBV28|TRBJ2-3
CASSVPGQGQDTQYF
TGTGCCAGCAGTGTCCCCGGACAGGGGCAAGATACGCAGTATTTT
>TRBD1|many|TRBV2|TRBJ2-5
CASRDRTGTAETQYF
TGTGCCAGCAGGGACAGGACGGGGACAGCAGAGACCCAGTACTTC
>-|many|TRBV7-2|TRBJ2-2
CASSQEANTGELFF
TGTGCCAGCAGCCAGGAGGCAAACACCGGGGAGCTGTTTTTT
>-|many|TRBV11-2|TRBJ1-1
CASSLAFLRQNTEAFF
TGTGCCAGCAGCTTAGCGTTCCTCAGGCAAAACACTGAAGCTTTCTTT
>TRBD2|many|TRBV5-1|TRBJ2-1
CASSLGGLAGAHEFF
TGCGCCAGCAGCTTGGGGGGACTAGCGGGGGCCCACGAATTCTTC
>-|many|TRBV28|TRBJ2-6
CASSLQAGANVLTF
TGTGCCAGCAGTTTACAGGCTGGGGCCAACGTCCTGACTTTC
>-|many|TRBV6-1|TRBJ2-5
CASRRTAGAGETQYF
TGTGCCAGCAGGCGAACGGCGGGGGCCGGGGAGACCCAGTACTTC
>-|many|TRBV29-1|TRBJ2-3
CSVVLAATDTQYF
TGCAGCGTTGTACTAGCAGCGACAGATACGCAGTATTTT
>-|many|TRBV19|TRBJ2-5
CASTRGGKQETQYF
TGTGCCAGTACGAGGGGGGGTAAACAAGAGACCCAGTACTTC
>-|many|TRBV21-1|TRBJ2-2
CASTDDDLTGELFF
TGTGCCAGCACCGACGACGACTTAACCGGGGAGCTGTTTTTT
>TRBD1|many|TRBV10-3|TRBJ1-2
CAISEPRTGSGGYTF
TGTGCCATCAGTGAACCGCGGACAGGGTCAGGTGGCTACACCTTC
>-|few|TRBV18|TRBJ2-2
CASSPRLQNTGELFF
TGTGCCAGCTCACCACGATTACAGAACACCGGGGAGCTGTTTTTT
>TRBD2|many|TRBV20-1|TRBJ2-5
CSARPGTSGGAETQYF
TGCAGTGCTAGGCCCGGGACTAGCGGGGGGGCGGAGACCCAGTACTTC
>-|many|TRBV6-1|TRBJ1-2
CASRDSYYGYTF
TGTGCCAGTCGGGACTCTTACTATGGCTACACCTTC
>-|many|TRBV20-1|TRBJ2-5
CSAPPVFTGLGETQYF
TGCAGTGCCCCGCCGGTTTTCACAGGGTTAGGGGAGACCCAGTACTTC
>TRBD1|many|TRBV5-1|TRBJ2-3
CASSDTGGTNTQYF
TGCGCCAGCAGCGATACAGGGGGCACAAATACGCAGTATTTT
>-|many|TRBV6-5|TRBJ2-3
CASSHGIGSGTDTQYF
TGTGCCAGCAGTCACGGGATCGGCTCCGGCACAGATACGCAGTATTTT
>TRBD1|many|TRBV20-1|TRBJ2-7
CSARNPGTGSPGYF
TGCAGTGCTAGGAACCCCGGGACAGGGAGTCCGGGGTACTTC
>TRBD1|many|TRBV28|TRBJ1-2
CASSLTGPNYGYTF
TGTGCCAGCAGTTTGACAGGGCCCAACTATGGCTACACCTTC
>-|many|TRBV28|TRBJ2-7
CASSPLSVLEYEQYF
TGTGCCAGCAGTCCCCTGTCGGTCCTCGAATACGAGCAGTACTTC
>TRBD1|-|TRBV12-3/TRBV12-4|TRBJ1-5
CASSLDRGQPQHF
TGTGCCAGCAGTTTGGACAGGGGTCAGCCCCAGCATTTT
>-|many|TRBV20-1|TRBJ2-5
CSARYGLGWETQYF
TGCAGTGCTAGATATGGCCTTGGGTGGGAGACCCAGTACTTC
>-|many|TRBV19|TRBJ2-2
CASSVYRDTGELFF
TGTGCCAGTAGTGTTTACAGGGACACCGGGGAGCTGTTTTTT
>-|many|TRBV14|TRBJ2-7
CASSQGRAAAYEQYF
TGTGCCAGCAGCCAAGGTAGGGCGGCTGCCTACGAGCAGTACTTC
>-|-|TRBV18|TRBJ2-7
CASSPFGGDSYEQYF
TGTGCCAGCTCACCATTCGGGGGTGACTCCTACGAGCAGTACTTC
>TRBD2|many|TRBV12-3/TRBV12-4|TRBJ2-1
CASSPLAGSRVLF
TGTGCCAGCAGTCCCTTAGCGGGGTCGCGGGTACTCTTC
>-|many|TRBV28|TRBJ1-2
CASSLYSGYTF
TGTGCCAGCAGTTTATATTCGGGGTACACCTTC
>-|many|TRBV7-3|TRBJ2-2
CASSFRGRGSTGELFF
TGTGCCAGCAGCTTTCGGGGCAGGGGTAGTACCGGGGAGCTGTTTTTT
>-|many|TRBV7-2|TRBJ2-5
CASSLAETQYF
TGCGCCAGCAGCTTGGCGGAGACCCAGTACTTC
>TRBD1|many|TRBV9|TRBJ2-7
CASTTGTGADEQYF
TGTGCCAGCACGACCGGGACAGGGGCCGACGAGCAGTACTTC
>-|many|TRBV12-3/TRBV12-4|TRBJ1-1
CASSFSPEGTEAFF
TGTGCCAGCAGTTTTAGTCCCGAGGGCACTGAAGCTTTCTTT
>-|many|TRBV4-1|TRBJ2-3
CASSQAVGGKDTNTQYF
TGCGCCAGCAGCCAAGCAGTAGGCGGAAAGGACACAAATACGCAGTATTTT
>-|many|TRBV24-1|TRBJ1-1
CATSEGRGNTEAFF
TGTGCCACCAGTGAGGGCCGAGGGAACACTGAAGCTTTCTTT
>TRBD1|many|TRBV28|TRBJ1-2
CASSLWTGGSNYGYTF
TGTGCCAGCAGTTTATGGACAGGGGGCTCTAACTATGGCTACACCTTC
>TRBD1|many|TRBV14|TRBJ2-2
CASSLGQRLFANTGELFF
TGTGCCAGCAGCCTGGGACAGCGCCTGTTCGCGAACACCGGGGAGCTGTTTTTT
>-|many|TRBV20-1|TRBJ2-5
CSARVGSQETQYF
TGCAGTGCTAGAGTAGGTAGCCAAGAGACCCAGTACTTC